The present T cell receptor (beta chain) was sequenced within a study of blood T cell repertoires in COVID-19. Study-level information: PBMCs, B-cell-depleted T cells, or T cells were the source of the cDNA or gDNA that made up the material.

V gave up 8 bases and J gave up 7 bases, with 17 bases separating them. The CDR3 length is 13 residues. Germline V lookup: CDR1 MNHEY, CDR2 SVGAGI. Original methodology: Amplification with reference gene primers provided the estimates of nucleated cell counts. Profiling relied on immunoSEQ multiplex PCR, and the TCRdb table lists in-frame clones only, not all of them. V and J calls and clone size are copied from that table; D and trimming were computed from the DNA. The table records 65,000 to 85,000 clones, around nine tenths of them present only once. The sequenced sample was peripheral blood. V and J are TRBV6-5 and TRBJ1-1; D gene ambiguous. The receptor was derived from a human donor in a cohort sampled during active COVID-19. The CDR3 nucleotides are TGTGCCAGCGCGATTCGGGTTCTCGGTGAAGCTTTCTTT. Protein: CASAIRVLGEAFF.